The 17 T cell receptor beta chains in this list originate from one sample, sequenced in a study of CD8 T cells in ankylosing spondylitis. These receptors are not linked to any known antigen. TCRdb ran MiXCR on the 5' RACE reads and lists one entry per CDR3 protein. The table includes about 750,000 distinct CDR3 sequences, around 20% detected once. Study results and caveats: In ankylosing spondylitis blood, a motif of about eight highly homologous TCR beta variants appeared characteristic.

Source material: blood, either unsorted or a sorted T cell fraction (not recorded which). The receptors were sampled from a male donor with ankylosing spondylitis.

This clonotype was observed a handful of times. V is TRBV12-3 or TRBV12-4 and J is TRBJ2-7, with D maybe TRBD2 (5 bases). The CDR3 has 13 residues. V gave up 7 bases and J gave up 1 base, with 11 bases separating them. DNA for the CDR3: TGTGCCAGCAAACGGACTGGATCCTACGAGCAGTACTTC. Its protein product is CASKRTGSYEQYF.

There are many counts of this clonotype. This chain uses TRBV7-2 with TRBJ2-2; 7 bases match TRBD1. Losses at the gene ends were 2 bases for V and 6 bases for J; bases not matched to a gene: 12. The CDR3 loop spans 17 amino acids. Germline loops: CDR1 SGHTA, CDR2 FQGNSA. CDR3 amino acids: CASSLLYATGRAGELFF. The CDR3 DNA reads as TGTGCCAGCAGCTTACTGTATGCGACAGGGCGTGCCGGGGAGCTGTTTTTT.

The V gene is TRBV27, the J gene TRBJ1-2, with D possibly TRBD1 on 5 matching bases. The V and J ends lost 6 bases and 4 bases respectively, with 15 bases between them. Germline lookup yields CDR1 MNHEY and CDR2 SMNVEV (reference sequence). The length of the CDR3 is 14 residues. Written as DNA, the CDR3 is TGTGCCAGCAGGGGGCTTGGGGGACTCTATGGCTACACCTTC. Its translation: CASRGLGGLYGYTF.

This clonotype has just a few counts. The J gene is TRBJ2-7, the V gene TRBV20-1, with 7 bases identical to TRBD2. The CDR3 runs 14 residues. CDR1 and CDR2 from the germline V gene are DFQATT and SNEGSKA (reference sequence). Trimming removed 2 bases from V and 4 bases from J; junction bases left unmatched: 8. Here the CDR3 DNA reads TGCAGTGCTAGAACTAGCGTGAGGGCTTACGAGCAGTACTTC. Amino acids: CSARTSVRAYEQYF.

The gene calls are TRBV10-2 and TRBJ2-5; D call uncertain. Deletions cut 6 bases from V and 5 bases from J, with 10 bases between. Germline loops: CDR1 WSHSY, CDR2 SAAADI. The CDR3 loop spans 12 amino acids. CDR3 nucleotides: TGCGCCAGCAGGGACGGTGGGGAGACCCAGTACTTC. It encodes CASRDGGETQYF.

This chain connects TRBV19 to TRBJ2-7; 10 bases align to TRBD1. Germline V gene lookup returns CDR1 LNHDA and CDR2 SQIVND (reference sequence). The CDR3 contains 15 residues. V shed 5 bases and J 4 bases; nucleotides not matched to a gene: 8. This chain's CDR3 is CASSPAGTGEYEQYF. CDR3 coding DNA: TGTGCCAGTAGTCCCGCCGGGACAGGGGAATACGAGCAGTACTTC.

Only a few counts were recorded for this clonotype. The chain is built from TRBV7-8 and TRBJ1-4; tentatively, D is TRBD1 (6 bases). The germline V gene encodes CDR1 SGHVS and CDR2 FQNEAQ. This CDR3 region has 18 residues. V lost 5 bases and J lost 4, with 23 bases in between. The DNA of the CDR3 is TGTGCCAGCAGCCCCGGGGGGGGGGCGCGACTTGGTAATGAAAAACTGTTTTTT. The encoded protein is CASSPGGGARLGNEKLFF.

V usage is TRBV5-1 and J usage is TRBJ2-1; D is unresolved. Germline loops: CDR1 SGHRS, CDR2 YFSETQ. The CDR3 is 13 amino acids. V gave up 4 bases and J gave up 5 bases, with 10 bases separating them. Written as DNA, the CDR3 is TGCGCCAGCAGCGTTCCAAGGGACAATGAGCAGTTCTTC. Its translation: CASSVPRDNEQFF.

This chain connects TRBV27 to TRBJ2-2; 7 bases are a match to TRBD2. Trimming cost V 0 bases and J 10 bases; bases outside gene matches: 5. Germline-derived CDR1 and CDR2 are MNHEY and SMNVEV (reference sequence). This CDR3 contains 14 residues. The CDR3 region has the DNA TGTGCCAGCAGTTTATCTCGGACTAGTATGGAGCTGTTTTTT. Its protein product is CASSLSRTSMELFF.

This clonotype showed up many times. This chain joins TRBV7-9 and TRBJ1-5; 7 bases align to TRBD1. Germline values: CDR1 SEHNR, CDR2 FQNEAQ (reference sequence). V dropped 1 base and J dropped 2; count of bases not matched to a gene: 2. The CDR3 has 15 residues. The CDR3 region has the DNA TGTGCCAGCAGCTTAGACGGGACAGGCAATCAGCCCCAGCATTTT. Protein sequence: CASSLDGTGNQPQHF.

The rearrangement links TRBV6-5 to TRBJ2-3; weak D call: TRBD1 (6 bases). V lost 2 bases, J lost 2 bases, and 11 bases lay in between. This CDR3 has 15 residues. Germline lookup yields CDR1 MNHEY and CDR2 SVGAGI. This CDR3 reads CASSYTGPTTDTQYF. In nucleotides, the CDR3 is TGTGCCAGCAGTTACACAGGGCCCACCACAGATACGCAGTATTTT.

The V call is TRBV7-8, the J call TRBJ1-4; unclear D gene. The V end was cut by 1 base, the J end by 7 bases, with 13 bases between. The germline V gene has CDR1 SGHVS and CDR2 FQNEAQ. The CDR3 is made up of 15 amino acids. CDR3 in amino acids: CASSLVIQLPEKLFF. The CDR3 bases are TGTGCCAGCAGCTTAGTCATACAGCTCCCTGAAAAACTGTTTTTT.

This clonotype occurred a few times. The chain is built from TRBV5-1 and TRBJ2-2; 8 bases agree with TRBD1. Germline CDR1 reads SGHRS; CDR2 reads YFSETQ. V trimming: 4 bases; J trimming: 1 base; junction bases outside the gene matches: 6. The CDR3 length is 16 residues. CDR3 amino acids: CASSPQGQGNTGELFF. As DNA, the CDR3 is TGCGCCAGCAGCCCGCAAGGACAGGGGAACACCGGGGAGCTGTTTTTT.

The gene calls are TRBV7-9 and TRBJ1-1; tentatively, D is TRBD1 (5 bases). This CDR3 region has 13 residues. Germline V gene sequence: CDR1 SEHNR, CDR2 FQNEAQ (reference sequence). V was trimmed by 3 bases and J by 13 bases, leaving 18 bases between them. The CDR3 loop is CASSLGGPGLGFF. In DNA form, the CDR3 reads TGTGCCAGCAGCTTGGGGGGACCAGGGCTGGGTTTCTTT.

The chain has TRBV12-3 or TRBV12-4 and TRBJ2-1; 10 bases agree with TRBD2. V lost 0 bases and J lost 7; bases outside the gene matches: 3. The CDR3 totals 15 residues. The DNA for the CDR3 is TGTGCCAGCAGTTTAGCGGGAGCGGGAGGGAATGAGCAGTTCTTC. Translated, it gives CASSLAGAGGNEQFF.

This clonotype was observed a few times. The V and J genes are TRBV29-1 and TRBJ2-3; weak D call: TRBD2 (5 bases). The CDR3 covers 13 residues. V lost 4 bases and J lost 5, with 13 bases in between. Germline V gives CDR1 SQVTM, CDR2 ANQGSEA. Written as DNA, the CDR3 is TGCAGCGTTGCTAGCTTGGGTTTAGATACGCAGTATTTT. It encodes CSVASLGLDTQYF.

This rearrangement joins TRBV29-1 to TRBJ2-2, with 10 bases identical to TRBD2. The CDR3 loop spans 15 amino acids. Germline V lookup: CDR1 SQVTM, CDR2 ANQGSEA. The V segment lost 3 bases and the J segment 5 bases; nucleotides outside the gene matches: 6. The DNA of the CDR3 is TGCAGCGTTGAGCTAGCGGGGGAGGAGACCGGGGAGCTGTTTTTT. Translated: CSVELAGEETGELFF.